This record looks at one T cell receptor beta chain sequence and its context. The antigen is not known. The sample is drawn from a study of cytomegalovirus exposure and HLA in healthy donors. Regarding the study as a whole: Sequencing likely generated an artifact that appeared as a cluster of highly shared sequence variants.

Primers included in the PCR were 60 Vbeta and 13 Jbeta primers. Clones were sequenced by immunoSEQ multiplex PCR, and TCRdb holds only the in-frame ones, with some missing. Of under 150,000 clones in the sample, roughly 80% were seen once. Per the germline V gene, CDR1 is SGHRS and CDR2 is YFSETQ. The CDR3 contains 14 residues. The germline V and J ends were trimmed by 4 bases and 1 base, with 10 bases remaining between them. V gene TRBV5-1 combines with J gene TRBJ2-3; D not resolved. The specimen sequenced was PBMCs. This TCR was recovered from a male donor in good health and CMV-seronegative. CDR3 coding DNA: TGCGCCAGCAGCCCCGAACTTGGCACAGATACGCAGTATTTT. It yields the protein CASSPELGTDTQYF.